These T cell receptor beta chains were read from a single sample in a study of blood T cells in healthy people across ages. Via MiXCR, TCRdb re-called the 5' RACE reads, giving one row per CDR3 protein. This table holds 700,000 to 1,000,000 distinct CDR3 sequences, around two fifths found once. Material for sequencing was blood. The origin of the receptors is a man between 60 and 75 years old in good health. CDR3s include the opening cysteine and the closing phenylalanine or tryptophan. A D gene is named only where the DNA matches it firmly. Rows may omit the clone size; those that give it use once, few, many or a size class.

V,size,J,D,CDR3,DNA
TRBV6-5,.,TRBJ2-1,TRBD1,CASSYSGTGSNNEQFF,TGTGCCAGCAGTTACTCCGGGACAGGGTCCAACAATGAGCAGTTCTTC
TRBV7-8,.,TRBJ2-7,.,CASSDSTGRETRYF,TGTGCCAGCAGCGACTCGACAGGGAGGGAGACCCGGTACTTC
TRBV7-9,few,TRBJ1-1,.,CASSSRGSEAFF,TGTGCCAGCAGCTCAAGAGGTTCCGAAGCTTTCTTT
TRBV20-1,.,TRBJ2-1,.,CSARDLDGGLNNEQFF,TGCAGTGCTAGAGATCTTGACGGGGGGCTGAACAATGAGCAGTTCTTC
TRBV27,.,TRBJ2-7,.,CASSFGVGYEQYF,TGTGCCAGCAGTTTCGGGGTGGGGTACGAGCAGTACTTC
TRBV29-1,.,TRBJ2-7,.,CSVAQSNEQYF,TGCAGCGTTGCACAGTCCAATGAGCAGTACTTC
TRBV7-2,.,TRBJ1-2,TRBD1,CASSRRQGSASPGGYGYTF,TGTGCCAGCAGCCGTCGACAGGGATCGGCCTCCCCGGGCGGCTATGGCTACACCTTC
TRBV24-1,.,TRBJ2-5,TRBD1,CATSDRDRVGETQYF,TGTGCCACCAGTGACCGCGACAGGGTAGGGGAGACCCAGTACTTC
TRBV4-3,.,TRBJ1-6,.,CASSQFKDGVNSPLHF,TGCGCCAGCAGCCAGTTCAAGGACGGGGTAAATTCACCCCTCCACTTT
TRBV12-5,.,TRBJ2-7,.,CASGSYNAYEQYF,TGTGCTAGTGGTTCCTACAACGCCTACGAGCAGTACTTC
TRBV6-2/TRBV6-3,.,TRBJ2-1,TRBD2,CASGLAGYNEQFF,TGTGCCAGCGGACTAGCGGGGTACAATGAGCAGTTCTTC
TRBV5-5,few,TRBJ1-2,.,CASSSQVWVNYGYTF,TGTGCCAGCAGCTCGCAGGTTTGGGTTAACTATGGCTACACCTTC
TRBV3-1,.,TRBJ2-5,.,CASSHGGKTQYF,TGTGCCAGCAGCCACGGGGGAAAGACCCAGTACTTC
TRBV20-1,.,TRBJ1-1,.,CSARDGGGPNTEAFF,TGCAGTGCTAGAGATGGCGGGGGGCCGAACACTGAAGCTTTCTTT
TRBV24-1,many,TRBJ2-7,.,CATSGADTYEQYF,TGTGCCACCAGTGGGGCAGACACCTACGAGCAGTACTTC
TRBV6-2/TRBV6-3,once,TRBJ2-3,.,CASSALAGGVDTQYF,TGTGCCAGCAGCGCACTAGCAGGCGGGGTAGATACGCAGTATTTT
TRBV4-3,.,TRBJ1-1,.,CASSQESGLHTEAFF,TGCGCCAGCAGCCAAGAGTCCGGGCTCCACACTGAAGCTTTCTTT
TRBV25-1,.,TRBJ2-7,TRBD2,CASSAEVGLAGNEGDYEQYF,TGTGCCAGCAGTGCAGAAGTCGGACTAGCGGGCAACGAAGGGGACTACGAGCAGTACTTC
TRBV21-1,.,TRBJ1-2,.,CASSQEGDYGYTF,TGTGCCAGCAGCCAGGAAGGTGACTATGGCTACACCTTC
TRBV28,few,TRBJ2-7,.,CASSLHTGDPRGYEQYF,TGTGCCAGCAGTTTACATACAGGAGACCCTAGGGGGTACGAGCAGTACTTC
TRBV3-1,few,TRBJ2-5,.,CASSGDPSIQETQYF,TGTGCCAGCAGCGGAGACCCGAGTATCCAAGAGACCCAGTACTTC
TRBV12-3/TRBV12-4,few,TRBJ2-1,.,CASSLPAINEQFF,TGTGCCAGCAGCCTACCGGCAATAAATGAGCAGTTCTTC
TRBV25-1,few,TRBJ2-1,.,CASSEGDQFF,TGTGCCAGCAGTGAAGGGGATCAGTTCTTC
TRBV30,.,TRBJ2-7,.,CAWSVLGRVQYF,TGTGCCTGGAGTGTACTCGGTCGAGTACAGTACTTC
TRBV2,.,TRBJ2-7,TRBD2,CASRATSGSYEQYF,TGTGCCAGCAGAGCCACTAGCGGCTCCTACGAGCAGTACTTC
TRBV29-1,.,TRBJ2-3,TRBD1,CSADPWQGGTDTQYF,TGCAGCGCTGATCCTTGGCAGGGGGGCACAGATACGCAGTATTTT
TRBV25-1,.,TRBJ2-1,.,CASSESGFANEQFF,TGTGCCAGCAGTGAATCTGGTTTCGCGAATGAGCAGTTCTTC
TRBV7-2,.,TRBJ2-4,TRBD1,CASSFSQGQKGNIQYF,TGTGCCAGCAGCTTCTCACAGGGGCAAAAGGGGAACATTCAGTACTTC
TRBV7-9,.,TRBJ2-5,TRBD2,CASRAAGAQETQYF,TGTGCCAGCAGGGCAGCGGGGGCGCAAGAGACCCAGTACTTC
TRBV12-3/TRBV12-4,few,TRBJ1-2,.,CASSSGSWGYTF,TGTGCCAGCAGTTCAGGATCCTGGGGCTACACCTTC
TRBV6-6,few,TRBJ1-1,.,CASSYLLNTEAFF,TGTGCCAGCAGTTACCTGTTAAACACTGAAGCTTTCTTT
TRBV10-3,.,TRBJ2-7,.,CAISEGGGGNNEQYF,TGTGCCATCAGTGAAGGGGGCGGGGGCAACAATGAGCAGTACTTC
TRBV30,.,TRBJ2-1,TRBD2,CAWSPISSGAYNEQFF,TGTGCCTGGAGTCCTATCTCTAGCGGCGCCTACAATGAGCAGTTCTTC